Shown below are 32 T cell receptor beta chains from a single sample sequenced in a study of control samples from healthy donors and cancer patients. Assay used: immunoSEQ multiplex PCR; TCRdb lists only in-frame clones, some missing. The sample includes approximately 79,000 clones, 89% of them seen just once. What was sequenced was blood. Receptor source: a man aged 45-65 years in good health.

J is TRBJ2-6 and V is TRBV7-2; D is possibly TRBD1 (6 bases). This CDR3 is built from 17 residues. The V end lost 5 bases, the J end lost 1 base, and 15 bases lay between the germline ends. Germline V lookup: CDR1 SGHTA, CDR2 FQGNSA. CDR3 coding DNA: TGTGCCAGCAGCCAAGGGGGAACAAATTCTGGGGCCAACGTCCTGACTTTC. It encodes CASSQGGTNSGANVLTF.

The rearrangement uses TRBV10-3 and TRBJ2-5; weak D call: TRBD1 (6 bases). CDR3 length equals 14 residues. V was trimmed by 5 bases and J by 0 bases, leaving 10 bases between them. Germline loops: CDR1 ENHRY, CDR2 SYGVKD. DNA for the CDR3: TGTGCCATCAGTTCCGGACAGAACCAAGAGACCCAGTACTTC. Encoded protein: CAISSGQNQETQYF.

CDR3 loop: CASSSSSGGPSGELFF. CDR3 nucleotide sequence: TGTGCCAGCAGCTCTTCTAGCGGGGGGCCGTCCGGGGAGCTGTTTTTT. V gene TRBV7-3 combines with J gene TRBJ2-2; 11 bases fit TRBD2. The CDR3 has 16 residues. J lost 6 bases, V lost 4 bases, and 7 bases had no gene match. Germline V gene lookup returns CDR1 SGHTA and CDR2 FQGTGA.

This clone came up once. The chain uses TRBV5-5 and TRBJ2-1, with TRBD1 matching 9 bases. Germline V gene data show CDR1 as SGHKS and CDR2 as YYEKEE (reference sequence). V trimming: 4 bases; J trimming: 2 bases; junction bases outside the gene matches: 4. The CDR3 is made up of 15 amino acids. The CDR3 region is CASSPGQGTYNEQFF. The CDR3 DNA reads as TGTGCCAGCAGCCCCGGACAGGGGACCTACAATGAGCAGTTCTTC.

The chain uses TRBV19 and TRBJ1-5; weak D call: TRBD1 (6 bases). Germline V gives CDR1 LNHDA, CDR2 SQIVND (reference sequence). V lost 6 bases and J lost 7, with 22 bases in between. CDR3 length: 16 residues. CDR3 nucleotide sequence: TGTGCCAGTAGCATTCAATACGGACAGAAGGGGCAGCCCCAGCATTTT. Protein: CASSIQYGQKGQPQHF. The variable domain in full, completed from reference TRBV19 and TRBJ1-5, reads DGGITQSPKYLFRKEGQNVTLSCEQNLNHDAMYWYRQDPGQGLRLIYYSQIVNDFQKGDIAEGYSVSREKKESFPLTVTSAQKNPTAFYLCASSIQYGQKGQPQHFGDGTRLSIL.

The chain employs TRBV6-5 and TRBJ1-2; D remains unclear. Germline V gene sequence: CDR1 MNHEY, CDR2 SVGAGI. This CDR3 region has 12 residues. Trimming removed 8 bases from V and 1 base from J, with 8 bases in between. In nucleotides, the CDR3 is TGTGCCAGCCGGACCTATAACTATGGCTACACCTTC. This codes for CASRTYNYGYTF.

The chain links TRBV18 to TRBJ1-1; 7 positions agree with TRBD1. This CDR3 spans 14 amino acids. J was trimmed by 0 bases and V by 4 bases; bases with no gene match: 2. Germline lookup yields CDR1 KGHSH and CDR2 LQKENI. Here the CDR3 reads CASSRQGLNTEAFF. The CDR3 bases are TGTGCCAGCTCACGACAGGGATTGAACACTGAAGCTTTCTTT.

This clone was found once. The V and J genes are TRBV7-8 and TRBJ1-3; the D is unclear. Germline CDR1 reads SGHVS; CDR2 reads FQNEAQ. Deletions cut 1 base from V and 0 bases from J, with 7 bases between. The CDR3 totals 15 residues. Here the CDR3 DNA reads TGTGCCAGCAGCTTAGGACGGGGCTCTGGAAACACCATATATTTT. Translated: CASSLGRGSGNTIYF.

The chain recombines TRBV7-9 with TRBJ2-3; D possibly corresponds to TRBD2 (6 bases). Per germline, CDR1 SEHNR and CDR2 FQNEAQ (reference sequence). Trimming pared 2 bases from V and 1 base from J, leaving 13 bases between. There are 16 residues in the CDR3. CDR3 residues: CASSLLLALRTDTQYF. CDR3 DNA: TGTGCCAGCAGCTTATTACTAGCATTACGCACAGATACGCAGTATTTT.

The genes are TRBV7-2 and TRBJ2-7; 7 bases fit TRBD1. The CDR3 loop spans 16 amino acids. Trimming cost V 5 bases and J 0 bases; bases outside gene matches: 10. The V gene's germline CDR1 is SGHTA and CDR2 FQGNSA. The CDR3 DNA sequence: TGTGCCAGCAGCCGTTCCACCGGGACAGTCTCCTACGAGCAGTACTTC. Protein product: CASSRSTGTVSYEQYF.

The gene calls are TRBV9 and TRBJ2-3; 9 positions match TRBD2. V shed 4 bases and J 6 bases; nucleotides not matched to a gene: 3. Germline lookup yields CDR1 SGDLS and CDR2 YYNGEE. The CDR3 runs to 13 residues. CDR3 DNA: TGTGCCAGCAGCCGCGGGGGGGCGGATACGCAGTATTTT. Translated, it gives CASSRGGADTQYF.

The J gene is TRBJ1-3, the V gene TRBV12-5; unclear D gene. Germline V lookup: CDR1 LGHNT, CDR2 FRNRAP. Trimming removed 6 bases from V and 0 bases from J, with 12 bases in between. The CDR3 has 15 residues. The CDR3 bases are TGTGCTAGTGGCCTCCGGCCAGACTCTGGAAACACCATATATTTT. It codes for CASGLRPDSGNTIYF.

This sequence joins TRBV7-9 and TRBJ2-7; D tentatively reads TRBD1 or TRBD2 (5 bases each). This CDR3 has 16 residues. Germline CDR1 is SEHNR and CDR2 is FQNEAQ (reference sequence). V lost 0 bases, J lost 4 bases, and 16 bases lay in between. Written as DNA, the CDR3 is TGTGCCAGCAGCTTAGCCGGGGTAGGGGACCTATACGAGCAGTACTTC. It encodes CASSLAGVGDLYEQYF.

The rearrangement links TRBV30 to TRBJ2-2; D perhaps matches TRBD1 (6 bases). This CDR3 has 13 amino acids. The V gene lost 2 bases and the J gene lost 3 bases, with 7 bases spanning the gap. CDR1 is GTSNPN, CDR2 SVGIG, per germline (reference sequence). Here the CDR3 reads CAWSWTDTGELFF. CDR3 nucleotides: TGTGCCTGGAGTTGGACAGACACCGGGGAGCTGTTTTTT.

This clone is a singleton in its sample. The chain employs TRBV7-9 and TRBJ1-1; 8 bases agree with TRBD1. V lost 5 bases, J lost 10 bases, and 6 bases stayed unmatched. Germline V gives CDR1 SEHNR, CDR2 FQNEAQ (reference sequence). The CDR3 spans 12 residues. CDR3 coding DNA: TGTGCCAGCAGCACTGGACAGGGTAGAGCTTTCTTT. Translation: CASSTGQGRAFF.

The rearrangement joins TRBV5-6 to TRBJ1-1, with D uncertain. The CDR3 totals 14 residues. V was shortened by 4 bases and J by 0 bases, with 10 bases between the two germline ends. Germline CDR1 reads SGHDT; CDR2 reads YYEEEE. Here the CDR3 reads CASSLQFLNTEAFF. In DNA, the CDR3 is TGTGCCAGCAGCCTCCAGTTCCTGAACACTGAAGCTTTCTTT.

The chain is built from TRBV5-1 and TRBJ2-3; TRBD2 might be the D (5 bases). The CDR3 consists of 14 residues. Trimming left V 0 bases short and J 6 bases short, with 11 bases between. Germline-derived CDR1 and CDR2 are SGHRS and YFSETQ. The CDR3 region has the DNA TGCGCCAGCAGCTTGGCTAGCCTTACGGATACGCAGTATTTT. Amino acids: CASSLASLTDTQYF.

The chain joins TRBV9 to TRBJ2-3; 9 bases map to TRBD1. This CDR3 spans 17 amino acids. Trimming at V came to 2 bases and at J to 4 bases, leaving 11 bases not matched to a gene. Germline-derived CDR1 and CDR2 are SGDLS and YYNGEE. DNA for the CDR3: TGTGCCAGCAGCGTGAGGGGCTTGGGACAGGGAGCAGATACGCAGTATTTT. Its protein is CASSVRGLGQGADTQYF. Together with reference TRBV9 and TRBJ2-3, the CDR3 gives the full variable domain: DSGVTQTPKHLITATGQRVTLRCSPRSGDLSVYWYQQSLDQGLQFLIQYYNGEERAKGNILERFSAQQFPDLHSELNLSSLELGDSALYFCASSVRGLGQGADTQYFGPGTRLTVL.

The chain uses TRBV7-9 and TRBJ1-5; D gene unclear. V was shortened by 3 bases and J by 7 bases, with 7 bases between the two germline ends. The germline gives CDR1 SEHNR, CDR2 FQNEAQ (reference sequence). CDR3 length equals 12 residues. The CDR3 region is CASSFGAQPQHF. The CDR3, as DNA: TGTGCCAGCAGCTTCGGAGCCCAGCCCCAGCATTTT.

Here the CDR3 DNA reads TGTGCCAGCAGCCCGGGACCGTTAATTAATTCACCCCTCCACTTT. Translation: CASSPGPLINSPLHF. The chain recombines TRBV5-6 with TRBJ1-6, with a possible D match to TRBD1 (5 bases). This CDR3 has 15 residues. Trimming took off 4 bases at V and 6 bases at J, with 14 bases between the two ends. CDR1 SGHDT and CDR2 YYEEEE come from the germline V gene.

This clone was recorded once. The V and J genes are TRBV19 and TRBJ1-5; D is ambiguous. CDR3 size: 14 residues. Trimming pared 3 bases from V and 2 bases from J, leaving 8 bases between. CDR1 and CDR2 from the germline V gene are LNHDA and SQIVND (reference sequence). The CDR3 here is CASSMVGRNQPQHF. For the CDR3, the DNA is TGTGCCAGTAGTATGGTAGGACGCAATCAGCCCCAGCATTTT.

The CDR3 region has the DNA TGTGCCACCTATGGGACAGGGAGTGGAGGGGAGACCCAGTACTTC. Its protein product is CATYGTGSGGETQYF. This chain joins TRBV5-6 and TRBJ2-5, with TRBD1 matching over 9 bases. This CDR3 has 15 residues. After removal of 9 bases from V and 5 bases from J, the junction contained 14 bases not matched to a gene. Germline assignment: CDR1 SGHDT and CDR2 YYEEEE. Based on the CDR3 plus reference TRBV5-6 and TRBJ2-5, the full variable domain is DAGVTQSPTHLIKTRGQQVTLRCSPKSGHDTVSWYQQALGQGPQFIFQYYEEEERQRGNFPDRFSGHQFPNYSSELNVNALLLGDSALYLCATYGTGSGGETQYFGPGTRLLVL.

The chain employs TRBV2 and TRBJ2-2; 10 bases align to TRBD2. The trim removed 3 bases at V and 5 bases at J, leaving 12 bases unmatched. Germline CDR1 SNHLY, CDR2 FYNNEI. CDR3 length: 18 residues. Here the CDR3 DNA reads TGTGCCAGCAGTGATTTTCGGCTAGCGGGGGAAAGGACCGGGGAGCTGTTTTTT. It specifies CASSDFRLAGERTGELFF. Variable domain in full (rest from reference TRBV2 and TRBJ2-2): EPEVTQTPSHQVTQMGQEVILRCVPISNHLYFYWYRQILGQKVEFLVSFYNNEISEKSEIFDDQFSVERPDGSNFTLKIRSTKLEDSAMYFCASSDFRLAGERTGELFFGEGSRLTVL.

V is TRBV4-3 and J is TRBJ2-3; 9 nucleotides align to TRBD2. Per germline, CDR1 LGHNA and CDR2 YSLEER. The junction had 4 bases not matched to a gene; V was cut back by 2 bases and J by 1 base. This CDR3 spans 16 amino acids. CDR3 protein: CASSQRTSAGTDTQYF. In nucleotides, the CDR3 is TGCGCCAGCAGCCAAAGGACTAGCGCGGGCACAGATACGCAGTATTTT.

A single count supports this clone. DNA of the CDR3: TGTGCCAGCAGCTTTCCACAGGGGGTTCTTCTCGAGCAGTACTTC. It is translated as CASSFPQGVLLEQYF. The chain combines TRBV5-6 with TRBJ2-7; TRBD1 agrees at 8 bases. The V and J ends lost 2 bases and 6 bases, in that order; junction bases with no gene match: 10. The CDR3 has 15 amino acids. The germline gives CDR1 SGHDT, CDR2 YYEEEE.

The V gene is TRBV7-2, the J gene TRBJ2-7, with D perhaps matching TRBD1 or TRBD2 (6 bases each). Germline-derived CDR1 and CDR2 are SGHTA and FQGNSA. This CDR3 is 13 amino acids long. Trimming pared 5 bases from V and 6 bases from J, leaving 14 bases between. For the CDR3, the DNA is TGTGCCAGCAGCAATAGGGGGGTCGCCGAGCAGTACTTC. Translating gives CASSNRGVAEQYF.

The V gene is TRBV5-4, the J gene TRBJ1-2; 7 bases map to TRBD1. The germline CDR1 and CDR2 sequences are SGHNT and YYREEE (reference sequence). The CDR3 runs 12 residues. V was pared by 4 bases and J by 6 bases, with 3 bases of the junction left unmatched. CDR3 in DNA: TGTGCCAGCAGCCAGGGGGAGGATGGCTACACCTTC. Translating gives CASSQGEDGYTF.

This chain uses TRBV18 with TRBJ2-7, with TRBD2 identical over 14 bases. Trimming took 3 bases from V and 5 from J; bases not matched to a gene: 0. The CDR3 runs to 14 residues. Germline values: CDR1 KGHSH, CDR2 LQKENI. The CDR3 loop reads CASSPTSGRDEQYF. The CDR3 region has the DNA TGTGCCAGCTCACCGACTAGCGGGAGGGACGAGCAGTACTTC.

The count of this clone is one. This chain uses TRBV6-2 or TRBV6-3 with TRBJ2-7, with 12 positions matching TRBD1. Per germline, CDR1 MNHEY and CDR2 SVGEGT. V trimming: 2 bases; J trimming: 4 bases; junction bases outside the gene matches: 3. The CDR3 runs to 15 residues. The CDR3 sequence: CASSYAGQGAYEQYF. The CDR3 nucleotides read TGTGCCAGCAGTTACGCGGGACAGGGGGCTTACGAGCAGTACTTC.

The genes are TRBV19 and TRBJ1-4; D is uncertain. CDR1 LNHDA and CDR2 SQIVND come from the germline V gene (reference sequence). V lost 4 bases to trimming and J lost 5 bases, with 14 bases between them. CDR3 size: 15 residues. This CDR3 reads CASSTGPSTNEKLFF. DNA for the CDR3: TGTGCCAGTAGTACCGGACCGAGCACGAATGAAAAACTGTTTTTT.

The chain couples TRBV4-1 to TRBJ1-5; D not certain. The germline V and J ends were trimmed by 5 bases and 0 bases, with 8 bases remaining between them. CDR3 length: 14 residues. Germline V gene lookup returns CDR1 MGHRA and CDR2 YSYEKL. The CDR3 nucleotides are TGCGCCAGCAGCGCTATTGTTAGCAATCAGCCCCAGCATTTT. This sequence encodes CASSAIVSNQPQHF.

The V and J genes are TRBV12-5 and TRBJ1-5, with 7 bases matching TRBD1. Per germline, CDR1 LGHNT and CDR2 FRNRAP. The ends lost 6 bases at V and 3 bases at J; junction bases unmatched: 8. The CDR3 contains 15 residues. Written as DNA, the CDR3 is TGTGCTAGTGGCGTGGGGACAGAATACAATCAGCCCCAGCATTTT. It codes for CASGVGTEYNQPQHF.